Presented here are 5 T cell receptor beta chains from one specimen sequenced in a study of T cell clones after liver transplantation. The assay was immunoSEQ multiplex PCR, and TCRdb's table has in-frame clones only and misses some. The sample contains about 16,000 clones, around 89% of which appear only once. This material consisted of CD8+ T cells from blood, taken approximately 45 months after liver transplant. The source is a human patient who received a liver transplant. Some T cells may originate from the graft donor.

This chain links TRBV9 with TRBJ2-1; D could derive from TRBD1 or TRBD2 (6 bases each). Deletions cut 3 bases from V and 4 bases from J, with 14 bases between. The CDR3 covers 15 residues. CDR1 SGDLS and CDR2 YYNGEE come from the germline V gene. In DNA, the CDR3 is TGTGCCAGCAGCGCCGAGGGGGACTCTTACAATGAGCAGTTCTTC. Protein product: CASSAEGDSYNEQFF.

The DNA of the CDR3 is TGCGCCAGCAGCCCCCTAGGGGCGGGGTTCTCCTACAATGAGCAGTTCTTC. Encoded protein: CASSPLGAGFSYNEQFF. The rearrangement uses TRBV5-1 and TRBJ2-1; a weak D match, TRBD2 (6 bases). The V end lost 4 bases, the J end lost 0 bases, and 17 bases lay between the germline ends. Germline values: CDR1 SGHRS, CDR2 YFSETQ. This CDR3 is 17 amino acids long.

This clone was observed a single time. The chain combines TRBV7-9 with TRBJ1-1; 9 bases map to TRBD1. The CDR3 is made up of 12 amino acids. V gave up 6 bases and J gave up 12 bases; unmatched junction bases: 8. CDR1 and CDR2 from the germline V gene are SEHNR and FQNEAQ (reference sequence). CDR3 DNA sequence: TGTGCCAGCAGTCAGGACAGGGGATTATCTTTCTTT. This codes for CASSQDRGLSFF.

The genes are TRBV27 and TRBJ2-5; 13 bases map to TRBD2. J was trimmed by 5 bases and V by 4 bases; bases with no gene match: 7. Per germline, CDR1 MNHEY and CDR2 SMNVEV (reference sequence). The CDR3 runs to 16 residues. The CDR3 DNA reads as TGTGCCAGCAGTTCCGGACTAGCGGGAGTTGGGGAGACCCAGTACTTC. It codes for CASSSGLAGVGETQYF.

The V gene is TRBV27, the J gene TRBJ2-1; 9 nucleotides align to TRBD2. Trimming removed 6 bases from V and 0 bases from J; junction bases left unmatched: 6. CDR1 is MNHEY, CDR2 SMNVEV, per germline (reference sequence). The CDR3 sequence is 16 residues long. The CDR3 sequence: CASRPLAGSSYNEQFF. DNA of the CDR3: TGTGCCAGCAGGCCCCTAGCGGGAAGCTCCTACAATGAGCAGTTCTTC.